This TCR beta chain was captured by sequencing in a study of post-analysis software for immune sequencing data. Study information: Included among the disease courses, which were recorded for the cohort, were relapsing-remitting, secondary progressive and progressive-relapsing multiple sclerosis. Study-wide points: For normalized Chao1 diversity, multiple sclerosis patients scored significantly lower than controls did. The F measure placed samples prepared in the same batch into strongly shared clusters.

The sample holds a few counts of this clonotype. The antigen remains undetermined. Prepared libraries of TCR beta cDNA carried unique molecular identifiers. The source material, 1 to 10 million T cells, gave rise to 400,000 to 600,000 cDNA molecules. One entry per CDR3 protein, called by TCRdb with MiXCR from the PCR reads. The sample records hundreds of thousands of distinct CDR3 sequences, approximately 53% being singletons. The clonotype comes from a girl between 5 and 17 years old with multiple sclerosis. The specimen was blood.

The CDR3 region has the DNA TGCAGCGTATGGGACAGCGCAAAGCGGGACGAGCAGTACTTC. Protein product: CSVWDSAKRDEQYF. V gene TRBV29-1 combines with J gene TRBJ2-5, with a tentative D call TRBD1 (7 bases). The J call may be incorrect, as the DNA end agrees better with TRBJ2-7. Germline lookup yields CDR1 SQVTM and CDR2 ANQGSEA. The CDR3 covers 14 residues.